Listed below are T cell receptor beta chains from one sample, sequenced in a study of Ad26.COV2.S vaccination and SARS-CoV-2 variants. The method was immunoSEQ multiplex PCR; TCRdb's version includes in-frame clones alone and lacks a portion of them. The sample includes about 320,000 clones, approximately 86% seen only once; the top ten take 2.1%. This specimen was peripheral blood, taken in a trial of Ad26.COV2.S vaccine versus placebo. These receptors were taken from a person between 18 and 65 years old who received the Ad26.COV2.S COVID-19 vaccine or a placebo. Each CDR3 is given with its conserved first and last residue. D genes are given only for firm matches. Not every row has a clone size; where given, it reads once, few, many or a size class.

TRBJ1-5 | TRBV7-8 | NA | TRBD1 | CALGQGRDQPQHF | TGTGCCCTAGGACAGGGCAGGGATCAGCCCCAGCATTTT
TRBJ2-1 | TRBV19 | NA | TRBD2 | CASRLAGGPHNEQFF | TGTGCCAGCAGACTAGCGGGGGGGCCCCACAATGAGCAGTTCTTC
TRBJ1-2 | TRBV2 | NA | NA | CASSEAGGPNYGYTF | TGTGCCAGCAGTGAAGCGGGCGGACCTAACTATGGCTACACCTTC
TRBJ2-2 | TRBV6-2/TRBV6-3 | NA | NA | CASSYERGKMFF | TGTGCCAGCAGTTACGAGAGGGGGAAGATGTTTTTT
TRBJ2-5 | TRBV15 | NA | NA | CATSDLGGGSETQYF | TGTGCCACCAGCGATTTAGGTGGGGGCTCCGAGACCCAGTACTTC
TRBJ2-1 | TRBV11-2 | NA | NA | CASSLFGYNEQFF | TGTGCCAGCAGCTTATTCGGCTACAATGAGCAGTTCTTC
TRBJ2-7 | TRBV27 | once | TRBD2 | CASSYGGAHEQYF | TGTGCCAGCAGTTACGGGGGGGCCCACGAGCAGTACTTC
TRBJ1-1 | TRBV6-6 | NA | TRBD1 | CASTGQGRNTEAFF | TGTGCCAGCACCGGACAGGGGAGGAACACTGAAGCTTTCTTT
TRBJ1-2 | TRBV9 | NA | NA | CASSVATGMGKGYTF | TGTGCCAGCAGCGTAGCTACGGGGATGGGGAAGGGCTACACCTTC
TRBJ1-2 | TRBV5-5 | few | NA | CASSLRGAGGYTF | TGTGCCAGCAGCCTCCGGGGGGCGGGTGGCTACACCTTC
TRBJ2-4 | TRBV10-3 | NA | NA | CAISDGNIQYF | TGTGCCATCAGTGACGGAAACATTCAGTACTTC
TRBJ1-4 | TRBV6-5 | NA | NA | CASKISEGNNEKLFF | TGTGCCAGCAAAATAAGCGAGGGAAATAATGAAAAACTGTTTTTT
TRBJ1-6 | TRBV4-2 | NA | NA | CASSHPPNSGDGASPLHF | TGTGCCAGCAGCCATCCACCTAACTCAGGGGATGGGGCTTCACCCCTCCACTTT
TRBJ2-3 | TRBV5-4 | NA | TRBD2 | CASSLFASGGSSTDTQYF | TGTGCCAGCAGCTTGTTCGCTAGCGGGGGGTCTAGCACAGATACGCAGTATTTT
TRBJ2-3 | TRBV5-5 | NA | TRBD1 | CASSPRTGYTDTQYF | TGTGCCAGCAGCCCCCGGACAGGGTACACAGATACGCAGTATTTT
TRBJ1-2 | TRBV7-2 | once | NA | CASSIKGGYGYTF | TGTGCCAGCAGCATCAAAGGGGGATATGGCTACACCTTC
TRBJ1-3 | TRBV6-5 | NA | TRBD1 | CASSYTGGLGNTIYF | TGTGCCAGCAGTTACACAGGGGGCCTTGGAAACACCATATATTTT
TRBJ2-2 | TRBV14 | NA | TRBD2 | CASSRGLAGGRNTGELFF | TGTGCCAGCAGCCGGGGACTAGCGGGGGGGCGCAACACCGGGGAGCTGTTTTTT
TRBJ1-6 | TRBV2 | NA | TRBD1 | CASNGIKQGYNSPLHF | TGTGCCAGCAATGGGATTAAACAGGGGTATAATTCACCCCTCCACTTT
TRBJ1-2 | TRBV24-1 | NA | NA | CATSDGPRGYTF | TGTGCCACCAGTGACGGACCGCGAGGCTACACCTTC
TRBJ2-1 | TRBV10-1 | NA | NA | CASSESARGGSYNEQFF | TGCGCCAGCAGTGAGTCGGCGCGGGGAGGCTCCTACAATGAGCAGTTCTTC
TRBJ2-7 | TRBV19 | NA | TRBD2 | CASRTSGGTSSYEQYF | TGTGCCAGTCGGACTAGCGGGGGGACCTCCTCCTACGAGCAGTACTTC
TRBJ1-4 | TRBV18 | NA | TRBD1 | CASSPSSAIQGNEKLFF | TGTGCCAGCTCACCATCTTCAGCGATACAGGGGAATGAAAAACTGTTTTTT
TRBJ1-3 | TRBV9 | NA | NA | CASNRDFGNTIYF | TGTGCCAGCAACCGGGACTTTGGAAACACCATATATTTT
TRBJ2-7 | TRBV30 | few | NA | CAWSTIGVEQYF | TGTGCCTGGAGTACGATCGGAGTCGAGCAGTACTTC
TRBJ1-1 | TRBV11-2 | NA | NA | CASSPGFYTEAFF | TGTGCCAGCAGCCCCGGGTTTTACACTGAAGCTTTCTTT
TRBJ2-7 | TRBV5-1 | NA | TRBD1 | CASTPTGGNREQYF | TGCGCCAGCACCCCGACAGGGGGAAATCGCGAGCAGTACTTC
TRBJ2-7 | TRBV29-1 | once | NA | CSGAGGPGGYEQYF | TGCAGCGGAGCTGGTGGGCCTGGCGGCTACGAGCAGTACTTC
TRBJ1-6 | TRBV9 | NA | NA | CASSVLGSPLHF | TGTGCCAGCAGCGTCCTCGGGTCACCCCTCCACTTT
TRBJ1-2 | TRBV12-3/TRBV12-4 | few | NA | CASSLIRDYGYTF | TGTGCCAGCAGTTTGATCAGGGATTATGGCTACACCTTC
TRBJ1-5 | TRBV19 | NA | NA | CASKTNDDQAQHF | TGTGCCAGTAAGACAAATGACGATCAGGCCCAGCATTTT
TRBJ2-1 | TRBV24-1 | NA | TRBD1 | CATSEPGQGAGNEQFF | TGTGCCACCAGTGAGCCAGGACAGGGGGCGGGGAATGAGCAGTTCTTC
TRBJ2-1 | TRBV6-5 | NA | NA | CASKGGVNYNEQFF | TGTGCCAGCAAGGGGGGCGTGAACTACAATGAGCAGTTCTTC
TRBJ2-7 | TRBV7-9 | few | TRBD1 | CASSPEGQGDEQYF | TGTGCCAGCAGCCCAGAGGGACAGGGTGACGAGCAGTACTTC
TRBJ1-4 | TRBV5-5 | NA | TRBD1 | CASSLDRVYEKLFF | TGTGCCAGCAGCTTAGACAGGGTTTACGAAAAACTGTTTTTT
TRBJ1-6 | TRBV10-1 | NA | NA | CASDGVTPLHF | TGCGCCAGCGACGGGGTGACACCCCTCCACTTT
TRBJ2-1 | TRBV14 | NA | TRBD2 | CASSPRGLAGNEQFF | TGTGCCAGCAGCCCCCGGGGACTAGCGGGCAATGAGCAGTTCTTC
TRBJ1-1 | TRBV5-1 | NA | NA | CASSFSGMRTEAFF | TGCGCCAGCAGCTTTTCAGGGATGAGAACTGAAGCTTTCTTT
TRBJ2-2 | TRBV2 | NA | NA | CASLSLEGYTGELFF | TGTGCCAGCCTTTCCTTAGAGGGCTACACCGGGGAGCTGTTTTTT
TRBJ1-4 | TRBV28 | NA | TRBD1 | CASSFLFAGTGSEKLFF | TGTGCCAGCAGTTTTTTATTCGCGGGGACAGGGAGTGAAAAACTGTTTTTT
TRBJ1-1 | TRBV7-9 | NA | NA | CASSFGANTEAFF | TGTGCCAGCAGCTTCGGAGCGAACACTGAAGCTTTCTTT
TRBJ1-5 | TRBV6-4 | few | NA | CASIGYSNQPQHF | TGTGCCAGCATCGGCTATAGCAATCAGCCCCAGCATTTT
TRBJ2-1 | TRBV6-4 | NA | NA | CASSDGGSYNEQFF | TGTGCCAGCAGTGACGGAGGGTCCTACAATGAGCAGTTCTTC
TRBJ1-1 | TRBV7-9 | NA | NA | CASSLGSPAFRTEAFF | TGTGCCAGCAGCTTAGGGTCTCCCGCTTTCCGCACTGAAGCTTTCTTT
TRBJ2-7 | TRBV7-2 | NA | NA | CASSLKGISYEQYF | TGTGCCAGCAGCTTAAAGGGGATTTCCTACGAGCAGTACTTC
TRBJ1-2 | TRBV5-4 | NA | TRBD1 | CASSYRGHYGYTF | TGTGCCAGCAGCTACAGGGGCCACTATGGCTACACCTTC
TRBJ1-1 | TRBV6-5 | NA | NA | CASERATYTEAFF | TGTGCCAGTGAGAGGGCTACCTACACTGAAGCTTTCTTT
TRBJ2-5 | TRBV5-1 | NA | NA | CASSWMGRDQETQYF | TGCGCCAGCAGCTGGATGGGCAGGGACCAAGAGACCCAGTACTTC
TRBJ1-6 | TRBV28 | once | NA | CASRPGLNNSPLHF | TGTGCCAGCAGGCCGGGGCTGAATAATTCACCCCTCCACTTT
TRBJ2-3 | TRBV7-9 | NA | TRBD1 | CASSSNTGQVGSDTQYF | TGTGCCAGCAGCTCCAACACGGGACAGGTCGGATCAGATACGCAGTATTTT